This T cell receptor beta chain originates from a study of T cells expressing NK-cell markers. Turning to the study itself: Seven of the eight sequenced donors were classified as HCMV-seropositive, and one was classified as seronegative. Notes on the study in general: In roughly six donors, dominant NKG2C+ clonotypes were roughly 1.0-7.5% of CD8+ T cells. These same clonotypes (in a few donors) also led the CD3+CD56-NKG2C+ fraction.

About this clonotype: Its antigen is unknown.

The CDR3 consists of 15 residues. CDR1 SGHNT and CDR2 YENEEA come from the germline V gene. Researchers built TCR beta cDNA using 5'RACE template switching with UMIs. TCRdb reworked the 5' RACE reads into one entry per CDR3 protein, no DNA. The sample includes approximately 380,000 distinct CDR3 sequences. Material: blood T cells: a sorted CD56 or NKG2C T cell subset, CD4+ or CD8+ T cells, or bulk PBMC T cells (not recorded which). This TCR came from a man aged 18-69 years in good health. The chain uses TRBV11-3 and TRBJ2-1; no DNA is available, so the TRBD2 call from TCRdb remains unchecked. The CDR3 loop reads CASSSLAGGDNEQFF.